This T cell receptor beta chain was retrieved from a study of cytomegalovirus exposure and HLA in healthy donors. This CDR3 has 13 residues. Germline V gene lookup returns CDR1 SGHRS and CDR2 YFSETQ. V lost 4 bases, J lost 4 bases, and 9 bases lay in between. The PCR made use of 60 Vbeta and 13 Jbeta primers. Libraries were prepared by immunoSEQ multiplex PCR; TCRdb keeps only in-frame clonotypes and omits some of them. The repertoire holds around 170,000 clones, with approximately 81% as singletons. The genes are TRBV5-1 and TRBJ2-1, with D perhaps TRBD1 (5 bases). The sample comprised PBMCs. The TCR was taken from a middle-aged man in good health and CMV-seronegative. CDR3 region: CASSPQGYNEQFF. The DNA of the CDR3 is TGCGCCAGCAGCCCCCAGGGATACAATGAGCAGTTCTTC.